This T cell receptor beta chain comes out of a study of T cells after yellow fever vaccination. Turning to the study itself: SMART-Seq v4 Ultra Low Input served to prepare low-cell-number fractions. Notes on the study in general: Post-booster repertoires contained most primary-vaccination clones again (96% CD4, over 70% CD8). Abundant clonotypes (contaminants from the bulk population) could be present in FACS-sorted repertoires.

This clonotype has at least ten counts. Antigen specificity is unknown. This CDR3 is 13 amino acids long. V lost 7 bases and J 2 bases, leaving 11 bases between the germline ends. From germline, CDR1 is SGHTA and CDR2 FQGNSA. TCRdb called the 5' RACE reads again in MiXCR, with one record for every CDR3 protein. There are around 260,000 distinct CDR3 sequences in the sample; around 4.9% occur only once, and 2.5% to 4% lies in the top ten. V and J are TRBV7-2 and TRBJ1-2; no clear D gene. The sequencing here drew on CD4+ T cells sorted from PBMCs, taken on the day of the yellow fever booster vaccination. The source of this sequence is a man in his late teens or twenties who received the YFV17D yellow fever vaccine. Here the CDR3 DNA reads TGTGCCAGCACCCCACGGTCGAACTATGGCTACACCTTC. Encoded protein: CASTPRSNYGYTF.